The sequence of this T cell receptor (beta chain) was determined in a study of cytomegalovirus exposure and HLA in healthy donors. The wider study: As released early, the data held roughly 85 million unique TCRs from HLA-typed donors.

Germline V gives CDR1 GTSNPN, CDR2 SVGIG (reference sequence). V shed 2 bases and J shed 1 base, with 8 bases lying between them. The CDR3 runs to 13 residues. Points from the study as a whole: In a later analysis, at a false discovery rate of 0.05, approximately 16,000 TCR beta sequences were associated with HLA alleles. A prior analysis recorded that most TCR beta V segments were productive about 87% or about 30% of the time.

Researchers ran the PCR with 60 Vbeta and 13 Jbeta primers. TCRdb keeps only in-frame clones here, not all; method: immunoSEQ multiplex PCR. Here the sample spans about 140,000 clones, approximately 80% being singletons. In regard to this clone: Its specificity is unknown.

The receptor was derived from a male donor in good health and CMV-seronegative. The sequenced material came from PBMCs. The gene calls are TRBV30 and TRBJ1-1; TRBD1 is a possible D gene (5 bases). The CDR3 reads CAWSKQENTEAFF. The CDR3 region has the DNA TGTGCCTGGAGTAAACAGGAGAACACTGAAGCTTTCTTT.